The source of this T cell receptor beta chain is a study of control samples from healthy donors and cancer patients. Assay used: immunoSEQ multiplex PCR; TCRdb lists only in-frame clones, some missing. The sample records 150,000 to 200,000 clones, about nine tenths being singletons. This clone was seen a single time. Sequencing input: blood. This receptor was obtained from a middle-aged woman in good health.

The CDR3 nucleotides read TGTGCCACCAGCCCCATTGCGCCCACCGGGGAGCTGTTTTTT. Protein sequence: CATSPIAPTGELFF. V is TRBV24-1 and J is TRBJ2-2, with D unresolved. The CDR3 is 14 residues long. The V gene lost 7 bases and the J gene lost 4 bases, with 12 bases spanning the gap. Germline CDR1 is KGHDR and CDR2 is SFDVKD.